This entry concerns a single T cell receptor beta chain. Its antigen target is currently unknown. Base qualities are not recorded, but no much larger clone differs from it by a single base. V drops 5 bases and J drops 4 bases, leaving 14 bases in between. As encoded in the germline V gene, CDR1 is KGHSH while CDR2 is LQKENI. The CDR3 goes from the cysteine to the phenylalanine over 14 residues. The CDR3 DNA has 42 bases and is translated from base 1. The data were obtained in a study of cytomegalovirus exposure and HLA in healthy donors (dated by TCRdb to about 2017). Regarding the complete study: An earlier analysis of approximately 640 of the donors reported more than 250 Gb of sequence data and around 120 million unique TCR beta sequences from 150 million to 200 million T cells. An early release that covered roughly 600 HLA-typed donors contained approximately 290 gigabases of sequencing data and about 84 million unique TCR sequences. Among the roughly 400 genotyped donors, approximately 77% belonged to the genetic ancestry cluster associated with self-reported Caucasian donors. The study was designed to test whether signatures of past pathogen exposure could be identified by cataloging public T cell receptors. Using immunosequencing, the study profiled T cell repertoires from 500 to 800 subjects and related those repertoires to cytomegalovirus serostatus. Besides the first cohort of 666 subjects, a separate validation cohort made up of about 120 different subjects was used. High-throughput TCR immunosequencing, statistical association of individual TCRs with disease status, and machine learning were combined to predict cytomegalovirus infection status. A later analysis re-examined previously published TCR beta repertoires from more than 550 donors and added high-resolution HLA genotyping to investigate patterns of TCR occurrence. Rather than using new phenotypic data, the later analysis identified candidate immune exposures from TCR beta sequences and from how often those sequences occurred across donors. An earlier analysis of more than 450 of the donors used high-throughput TCR beta sequencing to judge whether each TCR beta V gene segment behaved as functional or pseudogenic. Donor age, sex, ethnicity and CMV serostatus were collected together with the repertoire data. Genome-wide SNP genotypes for about 60% of the 666 donors were used in a later genetic analysis, which treated that subset as a discovery cohort. All discovery cohort repertoires had been generated on a single sequencing platform. Class I and class II HLA loci were covered by the typing at four-digit resolution. Typing coverage differed by locus: A, B, C, DRB1 and DQB1 were typed in about 620-630 donors, DQA1 in roughly 500, DPA1 in approximately 600, and DPB1 in around 490. Because of strong linkage in the cohort, roughly five DR-DQ haplotypes were treated as single units for association and clustering. Among roughly 400 genotyped donors of the cohort, an average of approximately 240,000 unique TCR beta nucleotide sequences was sequenced per donor, of which roughly 17% were non-productive.

Library method: the immunoSEQ multiplex PCR assay. For the multiplex PCR, a mixture combining 60 forward primers for TCR Vbeta segments and 13 reverse primers for TCR Jbeta segments was used. The CDR3 region of rearranged TCR beta genes was amplified from genomic DNA with a multiplex PCR assay. The Illumina HiSeq System was used to sequence the amplified TCR beta libraries as 87-base-pair reads. The authors processed their data as follows. A later analysis counted tens of millions of unique TCR beta chains across the 700 or so repertoires, and 10 million to 12 million of these chains were shared by at least two donors. A nearest-neighbor algorithm error-corrected the raw reads and collapsed the reads into unique sequences, merging closely related sequences to remove PCR and sequencing errors. V, D and J gene segments were assigned by aligning CDR3 sequences to IMGT reference sequences. Each retained sequence needed at least a six-nucleotide match to both a V gene segment and a J gene segment. Rearrangements were classified as productive when the CDR3 lacked stop codons and remained in frame with V and J, and all other rearrangements were classified as non-productive. Following IMGT convention, CDR3 was defined as the stretch from the second conserved V-encoded cysteine to the conserved J-encoded phenylalanine. The earlier analysis of some 550 of the donors excluded any sequence lacking an unambiguous match to a single V gene segment. In an earlier analysis of about 590 of the donors, a V segment was called functional when productive rearrangements were above 56.7%, and segregating when the standard deviation between donors exceeded 5%. A statistical classification framework was built for diagnosing cytomegalovirus status from the catalog of TCR beta chain sequences. In a later analysis, V and J genes were assigned by comparing TCR nucleotide sequences against IMGT/GENE-DB human TR gene sequences. In a later analysis, CDR3 sequences and most-parsimonious VDJ recombination scenarios were assigned using the TCRdist pipeline. In a later analysis, every TCR beta chain was defined by the combination of its CDR3 amino acid sequence and its V-gene family, and reads without a unique V-gene family were dropped. A later analysis removed 592 highly shared, low-generation-probability nucleotide sequences to deal with suspected cross-contamination and a sequencing artifact. A later analysis calculated a clonal expansion index for each public chain from normalized within-repertoire ranks of inferred template counts. In a later analysis, generation probabilities were computed using a VDJ recombination model fitted to out-of-frame rearrangements, and the results were checked against IGoR. In a later analysis, TCR-TCR, TCR-HLA and TCR-CMV co-occurrence was scored with hypergeometric tests, and a repertoire-size bias correction was applied to TCR pairs. To estimate false discovery rates, a later analysis permuted the HLA or CMV assignments 20 times. In a later analysis, co-occurring TCRs were grouped with DBSCAN, and TCRdist sequence similarity was added when clustering was performed within HLA-allele-positive subsets. For co-occurrence clustering, repertoires with fewer than 30,000 or more than 120,000 public chains were excluded, along with roughly 5 repertoires with anomalous nucleotide sharing. This is the immuneACCESS table as TCRdb keeps it, with only in-frame sequences that have V and J called. A part of the clones is gone; compared with another copy, unresolved V genes explain less than half, and the rest is unexplained. V and J calls plus clone size are reproduced from that table; the DNA served to infer D and trimming. Counted in this sample were 150,000 or so clones; 70% to 90% of them appeared once. The biggest ten clones account for roughly 10% of the sample.

The cohort consisted of 600 to 700 healthy bone marrow donors. Cohort members were all nominally healthy when sampled, although unrecorded immune exposures were likely present. The donor was CMV seropositive and was included in the group of approximately 300 seropositive cohort members. A peripheral blood sample was provided by each donor, and peripheral blood mononuclear cells were used for TCR beta sequencing. Genomic DNA extraction from the blood cell samples was performed with the Qiagen DNeasy Blood Extraction Kit. The full study reports these points: A later analysis found that TCR association rates varied across HLA loci, with DRB1 alleles showing the most associated TCRs and HLA-C alleles the fewest. In both the original and validation cohorts, the classifier was reported to diagnose cytomegalovirus status with high specificity and sensitivity. A cluster of highly shared sequence variants was judged likely to be a technical artifact of the sequencing pipeline. In a later analysis, several top co-occurrence clusters were reported to appear linked to parvovirus B19, influenza, CMV and Epstein-Barr virus. Assigning TCR associations to individual alleles was difficult when HLA alleles, especially DR and DQ, strongly co-occurred. An earlier analysis of 450 to 750 of the donors showed that most TCR beta V segments appeared in productive rearrangements either about 90% or about 30% of the time, which broadly matched IMGT annotations. Because HLA typing was missing for some donors at each locus, association tests included only the typed subset. According to the authors, the approach could potentially be generalized to other disease states and immunological phenotypes. Compared with equally common non-associated chains, HLA-associated TCR beta chains in a later analysis were more clonally expanded and had lower generation probabilities. According to a later analysis, most CMV-associated TCR beta chains appeared to be HLA-restricted, and the HLA associations seemed to be driven largely by CMV exposure. Because the 87-base-pair reads could not distinguish some IMGT-functional V segments, including TRBV6-2 and TRBV6-3, those segments were excluded. A further reported finding was that TCR beta sequences accurately predicted the HLA-A and HLA-B alleles for most subjects in the first cohort. Sequencing depth was assumed to be roughly uniform across donors in the presence/absence analyses, though that assumption may not hold. In the study, about 150 TCR beta chains were listed as associated with cytomegalovirus. For the cohort, immune exposure information was limited to CMV serostatus. Linkage disequilibrium might explain the correlated functional status among segregating V segments, but an unknown experimental factor could not be excluded. In vitro tests confirmed that three of the cytomegalovirus-associated TCR beta chains recognize cytomegalovirus antigens. Most TCR sequences were observed very rarely across donors, whereas some public TCRs were present in many individuals. A later genetic analysis associated a missense DCLRE1C variant with V-gene and J-gene trimming of TCR beta chains, and an independent cohort replicated the association. In a later genetic analysis, fewer N-insertions in productive TCRs were reported among donors in an Asian-associated ancestry cluster than the roughly 640-donor mean. Because counts were too low, roughly 18 rarely observed V segments, including chromosome 9 orphons, were left out of the earlier analysis of 587 of the donors. This cohort had only TCR beta chains sequenced, and the lack of alpha or paired-chain data limited which features could be detected. In a later analysis, around 17,000 TCR beta sequences were associated with specific HLA alleles at a false discovery rate of 0.05.

Source material: PBMCs. The TCR was taken from a man younger than 35 in good health and CMV-seropositive. The chain is made from TRBV18 and TRBJ1-2; a tentative D call is TRBD1 (5 bases match). The encoded CDR3 is CASSFDGQTYGYTF. The sequenced DNA is TGTGCCAGCTCATTCGATGGACAAACCTATGGCTACACCTTC.